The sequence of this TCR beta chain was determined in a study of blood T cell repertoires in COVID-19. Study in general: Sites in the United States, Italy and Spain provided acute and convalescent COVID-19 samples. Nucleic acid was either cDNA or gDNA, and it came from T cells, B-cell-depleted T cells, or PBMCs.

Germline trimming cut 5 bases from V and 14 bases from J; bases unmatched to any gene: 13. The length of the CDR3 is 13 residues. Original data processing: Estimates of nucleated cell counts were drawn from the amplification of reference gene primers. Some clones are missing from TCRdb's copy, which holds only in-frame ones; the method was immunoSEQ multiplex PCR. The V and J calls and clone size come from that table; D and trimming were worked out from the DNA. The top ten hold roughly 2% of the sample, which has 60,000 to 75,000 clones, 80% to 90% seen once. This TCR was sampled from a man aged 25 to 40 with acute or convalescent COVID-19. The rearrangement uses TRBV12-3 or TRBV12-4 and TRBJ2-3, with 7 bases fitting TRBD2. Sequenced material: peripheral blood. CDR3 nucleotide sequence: TGTGCCAGCAGTGCAACTAGAGCGGGAACCCCGTATTTT. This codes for CASSATRAGTPYF.